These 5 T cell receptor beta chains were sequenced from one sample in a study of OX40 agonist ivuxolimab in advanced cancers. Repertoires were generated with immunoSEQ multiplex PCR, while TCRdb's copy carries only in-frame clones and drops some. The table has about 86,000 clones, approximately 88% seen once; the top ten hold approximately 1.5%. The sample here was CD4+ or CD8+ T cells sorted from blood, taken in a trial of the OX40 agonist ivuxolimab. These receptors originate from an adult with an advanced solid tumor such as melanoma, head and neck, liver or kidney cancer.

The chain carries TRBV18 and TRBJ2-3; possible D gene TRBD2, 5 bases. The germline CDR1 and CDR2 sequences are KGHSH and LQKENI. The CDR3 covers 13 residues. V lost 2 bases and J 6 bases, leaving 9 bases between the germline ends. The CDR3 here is CASSPVPGDTQYF. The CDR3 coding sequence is TGTGCCAGCTCACCAGTTCCGGGGGATACGCAGTATTTT.

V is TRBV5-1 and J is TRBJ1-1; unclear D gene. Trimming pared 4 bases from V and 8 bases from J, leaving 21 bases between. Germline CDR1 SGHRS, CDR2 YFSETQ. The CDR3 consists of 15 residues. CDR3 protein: CASSRASMREDEAFF. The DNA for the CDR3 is TGCGCCAGCAGCCGCGCTTCTATGAGGGAAGACGAAGCTTTCTTT. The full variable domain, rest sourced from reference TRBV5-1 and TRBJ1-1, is KAGVTQTPRYLIKTRGQQVTLSCSPISGHRSVSWYQQTPGQGLQFLFEYFSETQRNKGNFPGRFSGRQFSNSRSEMNVSTLELGDSALYLCASSRASMREDEAFFGQGTRLTVV.

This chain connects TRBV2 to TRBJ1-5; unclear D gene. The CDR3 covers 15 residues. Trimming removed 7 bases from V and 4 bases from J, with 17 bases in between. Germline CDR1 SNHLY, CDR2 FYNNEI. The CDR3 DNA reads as TGTGCCAGCACAGGTCGACGCCTAGGGAATCAGCCCCAGCATTTT. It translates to CASTGRRLGNQPQHF.

As DNA, the CDR3 is TGTGCCTGGAGTAATAGCGGGAGCTACGAGCAGTACTTC. Amino acids: CAWSNSGSYEQYF. V is TRBV30 and J is TRBJ2-7; 9 bases are shared with TRBD2. The germline gives CDR1 GTSNPN, CDR2 SVGIG (reference sequence). The CDR3 loop spans 13 amino acids. V shed 2 bases, J shed 3 bases, and the junction held 2 bases outside the gene matches.

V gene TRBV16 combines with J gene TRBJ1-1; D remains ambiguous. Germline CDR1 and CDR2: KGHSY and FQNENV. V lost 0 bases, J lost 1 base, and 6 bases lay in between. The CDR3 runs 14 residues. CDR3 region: CASSQSTENTEAFF. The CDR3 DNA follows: TGTGCCAGCAGCCAATCGACGGAGAACACTGAAGCTTTCTTT.